Listed below are T cell receptor beta chains from one sample, sequenced in a study of cytomegalovirus exposure and HLA in healthy donors. Assay: immunoSEQ multiplex PCR; the TCRdb copy retains only in-frame clones and omits some. This table holds about 120,000 clones, 77% found once. Sequenced input: PBMCs. These receptor sequences come from a man in his forties in good health and CMV-seropositive. The CDR3 runs from the conserved cysteine through the conserved F or W. A D gene is named only where the DNA matches it firmly. Expanded clones get a size class; other rows say once, few or many, or leave the size out.

v_call	d_call	clone_size	j_call	cdr3_nt	cdr3_aa
TRBV18	TRBD1	few	TRBJ2-7	TGTGCCAGCTCACCAGGCCCGACAGGGTCGGCCGAGCAGTACTTC	CASSPGPTGSAEQYF
TRBV7-9	TRBD1	-	TRBJ1-6	TGTGCCAGCAGCCCTCAGGGGGCTCTCTCACCCCTCCACTTT	CASSPQGALSPLHF
TRBV11-1	TRBD2	-	TRBJ2-1	TGTGCCAGCAGCTTAGAGTCGGCGGGGGGGCCGAAGTTCTTC	CASSLESAGGPKFF
TRBV2	TRBD1	once	TRBJ1-6	TGTGCCAGCAGTGACATGACAGGGAATTCACCCCTCCACTTT	CASSDMTGNSPLHF
TRBV10-3	-	-	TRBJ1-2	TGTGCCATCAGTGCCTCCGGGAATGGAACGGGAAGGGCCTATGGCTACACCTTC	CAISASGNGTGRAYGYTF
TRBV27	TRBD2	-	TRBJ2-1	TGTGCCAGCAGCCCGCCTCCGGGACTAGCGGGGGGCCATGAGCAGTTCTTC	CASSPPPGLAGGHEQFF
TRBV11-2	-	once	TRBJ2-5	TGTGCCAGCAGCCCCGTGGAGACCCAGTACTTC	CASSPVETQYF
TRBV5-1	TRBD2	-	TRBJ2-3	TGCGCCAGCAGCCTAGCGGGGGGGCATCAAGATACGCAGTATTTT	CASSLAGGHQDTQYF
TRBV7-9	TRBD1	-	TRBJ1-6	TGTGCCAGCAGCTTTCACGGCCAGGGGGCTCCCAATTATAATTCACCCCTCCACTTT	CASSFHGQGAPNYNSPLHF
TRBV28	-	-	TRBJ1-2	TGTGCCACCGACAGCCCAAGGGTCTATGGCTACACCTTC	CATDSPRVYGYTF
TRBV28	-	-	TRBJ2-6	TGTGCCAGCAGCCCCGCGGGTGAAGGGGGGGCCGGCTCTGGGGCCAACGGCCTGACTTTC	CASSPAGEGGAGSGANGLTF
TRBV7-9	TRBD1	-	TRBJ1-6	TGTGCCAGCAGCCCGGGACAGGGAACTAATTCACCCCTCCACTTT	CASSPGQGTNSPLHF
TRBV2	TRBD1	-	TRBJ1-2	TGTGCCAGCAGTGAAGCAGGACAGGGGTCATATGGCTACACCTTC	CASSEAGQGSYGYTF
TRBV28	TRBD2	few	TRBJ2-2	TGTGCCAGCAGTTTAGGGAGCCCTAGCGGGGGAAGCGGGGAGCTGTTTTTT	CASSLGSPSGGSGELFF
TRBV7-8	TRBD1	-	TRBJ1-1	TGTGCCAGCAGCTTGGGGACAGGGGCCCAGAACACTGAAGCTTTCTTT	CASSLGTGAQNTEAFF
TRBV7-3	-	-	TRBJ2-3	TGTGCCAGCAGCTCTCGGACAGACACAGATACGCAGTATTTT	CASSSRTDTDTQYF
TRBV5-5	TRBD1	few	TRBJ1-2	TGTGCCAGCAGCCCCGACTCAGGGGGCTATGGCTACACCTTC	CASSPDSGGYGYTF
TRBV5-1	TRBD2	-	TRBJ2-5	TGCGCCAGCAGACCTCTAGCGGGGGCCAACGTAAAAGAGGCCCAGTACTTC	CASRPLAGANVKEAQYF
TRBV4-1	-	-	TRBJ1-5	TGCGCCAGCAGCCAGCAGGGCCTAAATCAGCCCCAGCATTTT	CASSQQGLNQPQHF
TRBV28	-	once	TRBJ2-7	TGTGCCAGCAGTTTAGGGCAGGCTCCCTACGAGCAGTACTTC	CASSLGQAPYEQYF
TRBV27	TRBD1	few	TRBJ1-1	TGTGCCAGCAGTGGTAGACAGGGGCGAGTGAACACTGAAGCTTTCTTT	CASSGRQGRVNTEAFF
TRBV5-4	-	-	TRBJ1-4	TGTGCCAGCAGCCCTGCCCCGTCGGGAGGGGAAAAACTGTTTTTT	CASSPAPSGGEKLFF
TRBV20-1	-	once	TRBJ1-1	TGCAGTGCCTCCAGGAACACTGAAGCTTTCTTT	CSASRNTEAFF
TRBV28	-	-	TRBJ1-2	TGTGCCAGCACAGTCGGGAGGGGCTACACCTTC	CASTVGRGYTF
TRBV5-1	-	-	TRBJ1-4	TGCGCCAGCAGCTGGGCAGCGGCGACTAATGAAAAACTGTTTTTT	CASSWAAATNEKLFF
TRBV5-8	-	-	TRBJ1-5	TGTGCCAGCAGCTGGCCGGGGCAGCCCCAGCATTTT	CASSWPGQPQHF
TRBV27	TRBD1	-	TRBJ1-2	TGTGCCAGCAGTTTATTTAGGACAGGGTCGGTGGGACGAGTCTATGGCTACACCTTC	CASSLFRTGSVGRVYGYTF
TRBV21-1	-	-	TRBJ1-6	TGTGCCAGCAGCAAAGCGAGGACAGTCCCAAGCTCCTATAATTCACCCCTCCACTTT	CASSKARTVPSSYNSPLHF
TRBV30	-	-	TRBJ1-6	TGTGCCTGGAGTGTCCGTAGTAGTTCACCCCTCCACTTT	CAWSVRSSSPLHF
TRBV5-1	-	-	TRBJ2-2	TGCGCCAGCAGCTTGGTTGCAGGGGGGTCCGGGGAGCTGTTTTTT	CASSLVAGGSGELFF
TRBV5-1	-	-	TRBJ1-2	TGCGCCAGCAGCTTGGCCCAGGGAGGATACACCTTC	CASSLAQGGYTF
TRBV27	TRBD1	few	TRBJ1-5	TGTGCCAGCAGTCTCAGACAGGGTCAAAGACAGCCCCAGCATTTT	CASSLRQGQRQPQHF
TRBV29-1	TRBD1	-	TRBJ1-3	TGCAGCGCCGACCCGGACAGGGCTGGAAACACCATATATTTT	CSADPDRAGNTIYF